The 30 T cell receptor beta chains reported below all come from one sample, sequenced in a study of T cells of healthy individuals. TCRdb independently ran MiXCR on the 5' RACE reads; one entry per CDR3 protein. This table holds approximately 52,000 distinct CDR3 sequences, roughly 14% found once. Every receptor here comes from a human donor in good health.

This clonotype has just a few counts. The CDR3 is CSVRGRGPTDTQYF. CDR3 sequence (DNA): TGCAGCGTCCGGGGGCGGGGGCCCACAGATACGCAGTATTTT. The chain couples TRBV29-1 to TRBJ2-3, with D maybe TRBD2 (7 bases). V was clipped by 6 bases and J by 2 bases, with 15 bases between them. The germline V gene encodes CDR1 SQVTM and CDR2 ANQGSEA. The CDR3 has 14 amino acids.

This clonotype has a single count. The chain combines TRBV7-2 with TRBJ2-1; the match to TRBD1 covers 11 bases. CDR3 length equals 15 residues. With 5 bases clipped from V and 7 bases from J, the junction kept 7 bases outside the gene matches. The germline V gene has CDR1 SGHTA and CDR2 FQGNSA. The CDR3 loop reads CASSGQGTGGNEQFF. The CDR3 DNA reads TGTGCCAGCAGCGGCCAAGGGACAGGGGGAAATGAGCAGTTCTTC. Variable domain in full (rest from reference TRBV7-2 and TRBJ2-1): GAGVSQSPSNKVTEKGKDVELRCDPISGHTALYWYRQSLGQGLEFLIYFQGNSAPDKSGLPSDRFSAERTGGSVSTLTIQRTQQEDSAVYLCASSGQGTGGNEQFFGPGTRLTVL.

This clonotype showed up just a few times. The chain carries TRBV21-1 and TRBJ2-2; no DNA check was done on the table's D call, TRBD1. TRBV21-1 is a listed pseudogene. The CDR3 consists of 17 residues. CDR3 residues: CASSKGPGTTNTGELFF. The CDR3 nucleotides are TGTGCCAGCAGCAAAGGGCCCGGGACCACGAACACCGGGGAGCTGTTTTTT.

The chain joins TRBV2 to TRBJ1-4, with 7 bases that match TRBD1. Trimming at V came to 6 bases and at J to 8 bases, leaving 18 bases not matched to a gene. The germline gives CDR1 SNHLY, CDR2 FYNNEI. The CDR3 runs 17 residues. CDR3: CASSVTGAGPQGEKLFF. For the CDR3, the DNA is TGTGCCAGCAGCGTTACAGGGGCCGGACCCCAGGGGGAAAAACTGTTTTTT.

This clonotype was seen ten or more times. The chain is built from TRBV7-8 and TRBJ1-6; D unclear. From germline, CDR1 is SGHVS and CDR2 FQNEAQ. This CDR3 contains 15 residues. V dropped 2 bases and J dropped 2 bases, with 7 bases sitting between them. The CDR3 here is CASSLTTPYNSPLHF. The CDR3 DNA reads TGTGCCAGCAGCTTAACCACACCCTATAATTCACCCCTCCACTTT.

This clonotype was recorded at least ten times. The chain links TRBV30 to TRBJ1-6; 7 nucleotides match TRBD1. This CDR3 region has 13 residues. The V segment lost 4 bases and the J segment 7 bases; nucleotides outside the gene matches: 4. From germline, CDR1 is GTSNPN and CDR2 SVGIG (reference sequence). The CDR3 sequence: CAWNRGNNSPLHF. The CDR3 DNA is TGTGCCTGGAACAGGGGAAACAATTCACCCCTCCACTTT.

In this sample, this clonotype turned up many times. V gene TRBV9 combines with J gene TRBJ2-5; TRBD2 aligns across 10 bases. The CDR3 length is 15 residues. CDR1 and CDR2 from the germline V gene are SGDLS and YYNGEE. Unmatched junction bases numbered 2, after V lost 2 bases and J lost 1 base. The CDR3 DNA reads TGTGCCAGCAGCGTTAGCGGGGGGCCCCAAGAGACCCAGTACTTC. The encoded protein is CASSVSGGPQETQYF.

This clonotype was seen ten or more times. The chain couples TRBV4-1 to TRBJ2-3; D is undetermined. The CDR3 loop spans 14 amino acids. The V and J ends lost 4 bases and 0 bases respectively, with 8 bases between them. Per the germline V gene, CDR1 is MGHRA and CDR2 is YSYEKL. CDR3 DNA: TGCGCCAGCAGCCCTACTGCGAGCACAGATACGCAGTATTTT. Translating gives CASSPTASTDTQYF.

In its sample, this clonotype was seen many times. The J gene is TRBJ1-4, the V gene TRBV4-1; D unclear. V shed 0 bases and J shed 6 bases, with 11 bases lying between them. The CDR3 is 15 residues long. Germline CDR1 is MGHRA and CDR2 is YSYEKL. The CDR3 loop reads CASSQDEITDEKLFF. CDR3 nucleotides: TGCGCCAGCAGCCAAGATGAGATAACCGATGAAAAACTGTTTTTT.

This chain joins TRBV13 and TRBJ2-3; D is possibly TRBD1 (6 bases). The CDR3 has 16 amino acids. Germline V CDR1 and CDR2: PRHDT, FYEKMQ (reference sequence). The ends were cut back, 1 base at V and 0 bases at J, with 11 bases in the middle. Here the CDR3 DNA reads TGTGCCAGCAGCTTAGAGGGGGTTGTTAGCACAGATACGCAGTATTTT. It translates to CASSLEGVVSTDTQYF.

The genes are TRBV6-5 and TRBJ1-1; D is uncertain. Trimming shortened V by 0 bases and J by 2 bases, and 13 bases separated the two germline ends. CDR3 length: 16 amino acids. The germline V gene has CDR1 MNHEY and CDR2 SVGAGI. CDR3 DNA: TGTGCCAGCAGTTACTCGATAGGTAACCATAACACTGAAGCTTTCTTT. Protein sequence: CASSYSIGNHNTEAFF.

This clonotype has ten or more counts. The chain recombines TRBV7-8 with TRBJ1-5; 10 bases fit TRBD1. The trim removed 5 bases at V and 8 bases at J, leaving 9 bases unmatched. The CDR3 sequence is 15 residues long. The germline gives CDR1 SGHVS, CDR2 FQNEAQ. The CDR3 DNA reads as TGTGCCAGCAGCCATGGACAGGGGGATGTAGAGCCCCAGCATTTT. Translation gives CASSHGQGDVEPQHF.

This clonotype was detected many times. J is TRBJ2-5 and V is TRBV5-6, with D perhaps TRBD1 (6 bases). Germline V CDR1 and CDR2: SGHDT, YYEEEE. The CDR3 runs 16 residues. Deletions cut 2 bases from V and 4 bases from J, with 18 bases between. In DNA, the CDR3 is TGTGCCAGCAGCTTTACAGGGAGTACGCTCGGAGAGACCCAGTACTTC. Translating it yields CASSFTGSTLGETQYF.

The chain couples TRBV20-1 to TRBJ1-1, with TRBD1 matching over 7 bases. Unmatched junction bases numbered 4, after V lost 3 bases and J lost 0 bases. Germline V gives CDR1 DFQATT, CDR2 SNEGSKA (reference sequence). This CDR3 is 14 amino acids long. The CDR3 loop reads CSARTGSMNTEAFF. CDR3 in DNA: TGCAGTGCTAGGACAGGGTCCATGAACACTGAAGCTTTCTTT.

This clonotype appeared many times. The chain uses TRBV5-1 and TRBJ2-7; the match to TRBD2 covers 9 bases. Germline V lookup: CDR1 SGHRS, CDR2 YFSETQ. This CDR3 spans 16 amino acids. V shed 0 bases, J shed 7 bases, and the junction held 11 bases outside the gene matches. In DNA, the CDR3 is TGCGCCAGCAGCTTGGATATCGGCGGGGGGGCAAAGGAGCAGTACTTC. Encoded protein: CASSLDIGGGAKEQYF.

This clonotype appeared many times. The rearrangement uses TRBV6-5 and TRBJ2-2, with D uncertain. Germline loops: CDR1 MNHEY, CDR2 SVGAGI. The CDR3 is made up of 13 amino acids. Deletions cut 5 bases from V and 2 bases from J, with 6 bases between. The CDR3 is CASSPENTGELFF. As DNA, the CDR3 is TGTGCCAGCAGTCCTGAAAACACCGGGGAGCTGTTTTTT.

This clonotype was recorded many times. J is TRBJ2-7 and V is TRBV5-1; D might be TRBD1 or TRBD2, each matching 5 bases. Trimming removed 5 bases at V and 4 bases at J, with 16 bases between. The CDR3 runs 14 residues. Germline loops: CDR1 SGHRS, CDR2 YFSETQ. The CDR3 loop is CASSTGAEGYEQYF. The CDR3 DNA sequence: TGCGCCAGCAGTACCGGGGCAGAAGGATACGAGCAGTACTTC. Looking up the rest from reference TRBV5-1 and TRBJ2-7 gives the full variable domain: KAGVTQTPRYLIKTRGQQVTLSCSPISGHRSVSWYQQTPGQGLQFLFEYFSETQRNKGNFPGRFSGRQFSNSRSEMNVSTLELGDSALYLCASSTGAEGYEQYFGPGTRLTVT.

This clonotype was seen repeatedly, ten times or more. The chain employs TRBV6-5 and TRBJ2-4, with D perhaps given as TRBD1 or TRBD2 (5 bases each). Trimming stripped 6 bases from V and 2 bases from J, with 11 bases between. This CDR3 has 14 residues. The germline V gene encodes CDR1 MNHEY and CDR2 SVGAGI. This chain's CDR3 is CASRPPGPKNIQYF. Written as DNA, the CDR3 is TGTGCCAGCAGACCCCCGGGACCCAAAAACATTCAGTACTTC.

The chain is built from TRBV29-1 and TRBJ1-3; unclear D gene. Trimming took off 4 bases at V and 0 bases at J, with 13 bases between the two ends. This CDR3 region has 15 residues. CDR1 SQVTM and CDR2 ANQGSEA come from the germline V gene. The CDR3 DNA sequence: TGCAGCGTTGGGGCCCGAACTAACTCTGGAAACACCATATATTTT. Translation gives CSVGARTNSGNTIYF.

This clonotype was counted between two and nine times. The CDR3 DNA follows: TGTGCCAGCAGTCCCGACAGGGGGCAATACACCGGGGAGCTGTTTTTT. Residues: CASSPDRGQYTGELFF. V gene TRBV12-3 or TRBV12-4 combines with J gene TRBJ2-2; 10 bases agree with TRBD1. V trimming: 5 bases; J trimming: 3 bases; junction bases outside the gene matches: 6. The CDR3 contains 16 residues.

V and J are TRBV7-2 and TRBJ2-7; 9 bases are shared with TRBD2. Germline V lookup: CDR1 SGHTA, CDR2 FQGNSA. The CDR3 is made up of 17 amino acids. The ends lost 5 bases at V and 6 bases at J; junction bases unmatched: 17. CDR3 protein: CASSPHLLAGAPSEQYF. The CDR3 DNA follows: TGTGCCAGCAGCCCACACCTATTAGCGGGAGCGCCTAGCGAGCAGTACTTC. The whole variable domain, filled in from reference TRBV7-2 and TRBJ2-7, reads GAGVSQSPSNKVTEKGKDVELRCDPISGHTALYWYRQSLGQGLEFLIYFQGNSAPDKSGLPSDRFSAERTGGSVSTLTIQRTQQEDSAVYLCASSPHLLAGAPSEQYFGPGTRLTVT.

This chain's CDR3 is CSAEDLAGGGDEQFF. The CDR3 DNA is TGCAGTGCTGAAGACTTAGCGGGAGGTGGGGATGAGCAGTTCTTC. The chain couples TRBV20-1 to TRBJ2-1; 10 bases map to TRBD2. CDR1 is DFQATT and CDR2 is SNEGSKA in the germline V gene (reference sequence). The CDR3 runs 15 residues. With V trimmed by 5 bases and J by 8 bases, 12 bases remained unmatched.

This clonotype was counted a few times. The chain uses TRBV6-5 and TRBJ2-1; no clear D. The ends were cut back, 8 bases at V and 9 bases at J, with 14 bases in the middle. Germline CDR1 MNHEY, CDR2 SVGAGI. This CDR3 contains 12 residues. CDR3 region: CASGGLGREQFF. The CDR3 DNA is TGTGCCAGCGGCGGCCTAGGGCGTGAGCAGTTCTTC.

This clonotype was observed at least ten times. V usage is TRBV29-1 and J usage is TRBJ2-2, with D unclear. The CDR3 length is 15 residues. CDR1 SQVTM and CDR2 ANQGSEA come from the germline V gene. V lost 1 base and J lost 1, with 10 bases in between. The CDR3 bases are TGCAGCGTTGAAGTGGGTGGGCGGAACACCGGGGAGCTGTTTTTT. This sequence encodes CSVEVGGRNTGELFF.

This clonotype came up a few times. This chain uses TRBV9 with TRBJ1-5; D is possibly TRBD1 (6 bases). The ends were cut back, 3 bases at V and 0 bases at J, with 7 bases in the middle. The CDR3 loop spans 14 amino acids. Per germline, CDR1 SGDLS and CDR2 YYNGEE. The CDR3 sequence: CASSEDSSNQPQHF. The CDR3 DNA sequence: TGTGCCAGCAGCGAGGACAGTAGCAATCAGCCCCAGCATTTT.

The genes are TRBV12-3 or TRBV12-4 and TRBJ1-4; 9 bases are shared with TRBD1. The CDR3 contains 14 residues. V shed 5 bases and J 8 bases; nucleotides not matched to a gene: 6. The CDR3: CASSGTGLSEKLFF. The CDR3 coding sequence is TGTGCCAGCAGTGGGACAGGGCTGTCCGAAAAACTGTTTTTT.

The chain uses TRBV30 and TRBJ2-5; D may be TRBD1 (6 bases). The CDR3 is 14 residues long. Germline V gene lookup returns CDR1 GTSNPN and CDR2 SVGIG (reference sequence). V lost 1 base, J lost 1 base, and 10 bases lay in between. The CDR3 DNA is TGTGCCTGGAGTGCAACAGGGTTCCAAGAGACCCAGTACTTC. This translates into CAWSATGFQETQYF. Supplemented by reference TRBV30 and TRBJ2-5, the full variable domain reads SQTIHQWPATLVQPVGSPLSLECTVEGTSNPNLYWYRQAAGRGLQLLFYSVGIGQISSEVPQNLSASRPQDRQFILSSKKLLLSDSGFYLCAWSATGFQETQYFGPGTRLLVL.

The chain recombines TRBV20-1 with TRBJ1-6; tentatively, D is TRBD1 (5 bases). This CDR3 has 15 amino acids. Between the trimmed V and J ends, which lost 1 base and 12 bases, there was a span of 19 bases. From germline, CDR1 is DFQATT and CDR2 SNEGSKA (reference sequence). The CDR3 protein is CSARAGGILGEPLHF. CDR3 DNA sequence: TGCAGTGCTAGAGCGGGGGGGATCCTTGGGGAACCCCTCCACTTT.

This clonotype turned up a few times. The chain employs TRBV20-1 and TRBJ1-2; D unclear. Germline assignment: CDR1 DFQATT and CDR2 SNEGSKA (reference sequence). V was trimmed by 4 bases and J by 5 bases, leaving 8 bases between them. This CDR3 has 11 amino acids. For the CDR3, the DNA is TGCAGTGCTATCCCGCTTTATGGCTACACCTTC. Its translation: CSAIPLYGYTF.

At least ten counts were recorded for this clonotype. The CDR3 sequence: CSARDPRARVGNEQYF. CDR3 sequence (DNA): TGCAGTGCTAGAGACCCCCGGGCCAGGGTCGGGAACGAGCAGTACTTC. The rearrangement joins TRBV20-1 to TRBJ2-7; D is tentatively TRBD1 or TRBD2 (5 bases each). The V and J ends lost 0 bases and 5 bases respectively, with 20 bases between them. Germline lookup yields CDR1 DFQATT and CDR2 SNEGSKA (reference sequence). This CDR3 is 16 amino acids long.